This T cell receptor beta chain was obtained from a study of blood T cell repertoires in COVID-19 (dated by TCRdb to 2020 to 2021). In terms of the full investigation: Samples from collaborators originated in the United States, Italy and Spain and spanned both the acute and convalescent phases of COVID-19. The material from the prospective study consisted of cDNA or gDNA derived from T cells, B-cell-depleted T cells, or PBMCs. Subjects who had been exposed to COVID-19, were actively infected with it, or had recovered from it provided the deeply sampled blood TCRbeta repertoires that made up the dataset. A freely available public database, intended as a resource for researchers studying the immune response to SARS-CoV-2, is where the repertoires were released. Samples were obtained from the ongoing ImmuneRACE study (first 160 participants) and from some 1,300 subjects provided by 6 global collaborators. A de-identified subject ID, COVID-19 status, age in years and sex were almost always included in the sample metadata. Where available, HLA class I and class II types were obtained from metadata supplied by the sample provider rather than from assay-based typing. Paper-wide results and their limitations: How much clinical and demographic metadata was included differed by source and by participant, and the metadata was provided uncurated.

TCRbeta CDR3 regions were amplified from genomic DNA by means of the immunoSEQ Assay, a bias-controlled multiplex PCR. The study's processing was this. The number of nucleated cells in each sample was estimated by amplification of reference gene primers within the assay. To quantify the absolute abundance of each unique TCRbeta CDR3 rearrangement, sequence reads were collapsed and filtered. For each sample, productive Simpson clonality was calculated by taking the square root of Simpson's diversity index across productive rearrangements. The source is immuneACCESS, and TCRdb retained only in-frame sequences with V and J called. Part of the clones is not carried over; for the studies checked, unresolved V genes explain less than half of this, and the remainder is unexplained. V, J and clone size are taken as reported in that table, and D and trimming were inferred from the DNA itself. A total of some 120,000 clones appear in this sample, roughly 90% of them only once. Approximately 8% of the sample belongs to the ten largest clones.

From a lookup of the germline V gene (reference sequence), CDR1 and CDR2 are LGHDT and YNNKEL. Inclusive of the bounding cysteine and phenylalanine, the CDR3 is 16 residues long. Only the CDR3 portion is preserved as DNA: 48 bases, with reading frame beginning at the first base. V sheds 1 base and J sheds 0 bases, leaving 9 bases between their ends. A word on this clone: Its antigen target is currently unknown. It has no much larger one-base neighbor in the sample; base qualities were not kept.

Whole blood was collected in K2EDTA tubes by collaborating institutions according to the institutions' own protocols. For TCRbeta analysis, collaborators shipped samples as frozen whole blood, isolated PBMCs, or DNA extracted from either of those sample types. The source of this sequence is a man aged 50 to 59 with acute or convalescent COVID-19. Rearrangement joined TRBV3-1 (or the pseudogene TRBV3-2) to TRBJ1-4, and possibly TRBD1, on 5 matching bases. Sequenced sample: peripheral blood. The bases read TGTGCCAGCAGCCAAGCCCAGGGCACAACTAATGAAAAACTGTTTTTT. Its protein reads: CASSQAQGTTNEKLFF.